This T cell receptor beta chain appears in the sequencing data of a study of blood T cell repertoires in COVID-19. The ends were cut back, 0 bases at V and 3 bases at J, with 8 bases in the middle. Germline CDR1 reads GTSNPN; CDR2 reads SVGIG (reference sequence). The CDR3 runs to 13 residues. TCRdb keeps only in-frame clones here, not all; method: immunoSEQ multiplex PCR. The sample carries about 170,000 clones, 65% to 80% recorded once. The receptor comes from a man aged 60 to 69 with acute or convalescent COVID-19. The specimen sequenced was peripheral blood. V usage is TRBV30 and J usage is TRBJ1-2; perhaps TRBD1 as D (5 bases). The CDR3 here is CAWSVVRDYGYTF. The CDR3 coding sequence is TGTGCCTGGAGTGTGGTCAGGGACTATGGCTACACCTTC.